This entry features one T cell receptor beta chain sequence. Its antigen is undetermined. This sample was included in a study of radiation and T cells in renal cell carcinoma. Notes on the study in general: Without pretreatment biopsies, baseline tumor clonotype presence was undetermined.

Clones were sequenced by immunoSEQ multiplex PCR, and TCRdb holds only the in-frame ones, with some missing. The sample comprises over 85,000 clones, around 85% of which are singletons, and 9.4% rests with the top ten. The time point is: blood 4 weeks post-SBRT, at nephrectomy. Treatment noted: 15 Gy SBRT to primary tumor, nephrectomy 4 weeks later. The sequence was obtained from a man in his fifties or sixties with renal cell carcinoma. Sequenced material: blood, taken from a patient whose treatment included radiotherapy and nephrectomy.

CDR3 amino acids: CASSLDSGTDTQYF. CDR3 sequence (DNA): TGCGCCAGCAGCTTGGACTCGGGCACAGATACGCAGTATTTT. V is TRBV5-1 and J is TRBJ2-3; D remains ambiguous. Germline V gene lookup returns CDR1 SGHRS and CDR2 YFSETQ. This CDR3 has 14 residues. V was cut by 0 bases and J by 1 base, with 6 bases left in between.